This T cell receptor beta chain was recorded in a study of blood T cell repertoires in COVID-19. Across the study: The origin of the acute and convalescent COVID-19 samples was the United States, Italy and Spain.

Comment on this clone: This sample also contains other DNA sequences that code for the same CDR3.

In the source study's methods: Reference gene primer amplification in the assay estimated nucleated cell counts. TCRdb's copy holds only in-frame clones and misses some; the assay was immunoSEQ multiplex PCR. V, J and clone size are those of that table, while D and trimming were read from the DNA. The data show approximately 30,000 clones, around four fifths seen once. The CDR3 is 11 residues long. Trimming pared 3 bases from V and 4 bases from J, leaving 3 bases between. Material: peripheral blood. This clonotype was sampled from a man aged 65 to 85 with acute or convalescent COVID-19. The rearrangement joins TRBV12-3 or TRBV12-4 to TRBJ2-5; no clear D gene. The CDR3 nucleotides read TGTGCCAGCAGTTTCGGAGAGACCCAGTACTTC. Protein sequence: CASSFGETQYF.